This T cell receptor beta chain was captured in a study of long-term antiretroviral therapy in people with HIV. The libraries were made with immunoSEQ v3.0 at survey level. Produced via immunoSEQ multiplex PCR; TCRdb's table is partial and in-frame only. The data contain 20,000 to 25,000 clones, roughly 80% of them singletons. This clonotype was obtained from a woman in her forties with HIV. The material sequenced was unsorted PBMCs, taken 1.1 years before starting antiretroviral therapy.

The CDR3 nucleotides are TGTGCCAGCAGCGAGACAGGAAATGAGCAGTTCTTC. Amino acid sequence: CASSETGNEQFF. The chain employs TRBV5-6 and TRBJ2-1; D might be TRBD1 (6 bases). The CDR3 runs to 12 residues. The V end lost 4 bases, the J end lost 7 bases, and 9 bases lay between the germline ends. Germline CDR1 reads SGHDT; CDR2 reads YYEEEE.